This is a list of T cell receptor beta chains from one sample in a study of beta chain features in type 1 diabetes. Measured with immunoSEQ multiplex PCR; TCRdb has only the in-frame clones, and not every one. Of 200,000 to 250,000 clones detected, approximately 11% appear once; the ten largest clones hold approximately 1.4%. The sequencing input was central memory CD4+ T cells from blood. Source of these receptors: a man younger than 30 in good health. Both conserved end residues are part of each CDR3. A D gene is named only where the DNA matches it firmly. Not every row has a clone size; where given, it reads once, few, many or a size class.

TRBV30	.	TRBJ2-7	few	TGTGCCTGGAGTGTACCAGCTAGCGCCGTCTCCTACGAGCAGTACTTC	CAWSVPASAVSYEQYF
TRBV6-5	TRBD2	TRBJ2-1	few	TGTGCCAGCAGTTACTCACTAGCGGGCTTCAATGAGCAGTTCTTC	CASSYSLAGFNEQFF
TRBV7-9	TRBD1	TRBJ2-5	many	TGTGCCAGCAGCTTGGCCGGGACAGGGCCCAACGCCCAGTACTTC	CASSLAGTGPNAQYF
TRBV30	.	TRBJ2-3	few	TGTGCCTGGAGTGTAGGCGGAGACACAGATACGCAGTATTTT	CAWSVGGDTDTQYF
TRBV7-9	.	TRBJ1-3	few	TGTGCCAGCAGCTTAGATACTCGGGGCACCATATATTTT	CASSLDTRGTIYF
TRBV9	.	TRBJ2-1	many	TGTGCCAGCAGCGTAGGGGACAATGAGCAGTTCTTC	CASSVGDNEQFF
TRBV27	TRBD1	TRBJ2-7	few	TGTGCCAGCAGCCCGACAGGGCGTCGTAGCGAGCAGTACTTC	CASSPTGRRSEQYF
TRBV7-9	.	TRBJ1-2	.	TGTGCCAGCAGCTTAGCGGGGGCAGGTGGCTACACCTTC	CASSLAGAGGYTF
TRBV11-2	.	TRBJ2-1	many	TGTGCCAGCAAAAAGGACGCCTCGAGCTCCTACAATGAGCAGTTCTTC	CASKKDASSSYNEQFF
TRBV15	.	TRBJ2-1	many	TGTGCCACCCGCCCTAGGGGCGGCTCCTACAATGAGCAGTTCTTC	CATRPRGGSYNEQFF
TRBV10-3	TRBD2	TRBJ2-1	.	TGTGCCACCCGGACTAGCGGGACCACCAGGGAGCAGTTCTTC	CATRTSGTTREQFF
TRBV19	.	TRBJ2-4	many	TGTGCCAGTAGTATAGACGCAGGATCAGCCAAAAACATTCAGTACTTC	CASSIDAGSAKNIQYF
TRBV29-1	TRBD2	TRBJ2-1	few	TGCAGCGTTGAAACACTAGCGGGAGGGCCCTCGGGGGAGCAGTTCTTC	CSVETLAGGPSGEQFF
TRBV7-2	TRBD2	TRBJ2-3	.	TGCGCCAGCAGCCAACTAGCGGGAGCAAGAGATACGCAGTATTTT	CASSQLAGARDTQYF
TRBV20-1	.	TRBJ2-7	few	TGCAGTGCTGGAGGAGCCTACGAGCAGTACTTC	CSAGGAYEQYF
TRBV15	.	TRBJ1-3	few	TGTGCCACCAGCAGAGAACCCCACCCTGGAAACACCATATATTTT	CATSREPHPGNTIYF
TRBV7-3	TRBD2	TRBJ2-1	few	TGTGCCAGCAGCTTAATGGCTAGCGGGGTAGGTGATGAGCAGTTCTTC	CASSLMASGVGDEQFF
TRBV28	.	TRBJ2-4	few	TGTGCCAGCAGCGCGGGGCACCTGATAGCCAAAAACATTCAGTACTTC	CASSAGHLIAKNIQYF
TRBV5-1	.	TRBJ2-1	.	TGCGCCAGCAATATGCGGGATTCCTACAATGAGCAGTTCTTC	CASNMRDSYNEQFF
TRBV7-7	TRBD1	TRBJ2-7	.	TGTGCTAGCAGCTCCGGCCGGGACAGAAAAACCTACGAGCAGTACTTC	CASSSGRDRKTYEQYF
TRBV15	.	TRBJ1-4	few	TGTGCCACCAGGTTGTCTGGGACTTGGAATGAAAAACTGTTTTTT	CATRLSGTWNEKLFF
TRBV27	TRBD1	TRBJ1-5	.	TGTGCCAGCAGTTTAGACAGGGCGGGCAATCAGCCCCAGCATTTT	CASSLDRAGNQPQHF
TRBV28	TRBD2	TRBJ2-1	.	TGTGCCAGCAGTTTGGGAGGGGTCTCCTACAATGAGCAGTTCTTC	CASSLGGVSYNEQFF
TRBV27	TRBD2	TRBJ2-1	.	TGTGCCAGCAGTTTTAGCCACCGCGGGGGGTCCTACAATGAGCAGTTCTTC	CASSFSHRGGSYNEQFF
TRBV7-2	TRBD2	TRBJ2-4	few	TGTGCCAGCAGCTTATTCCCTAGCGGGAGTGGAGGCATTCAGTACTTC	CASSLFPSGSGGIQYF
TRBV28	.	TRBJ2-7	many	TGTGCCAGCAGACAAAAGGGGTACTCCTACGAGCAGTACTTC	CASRQKGYSYEQYF